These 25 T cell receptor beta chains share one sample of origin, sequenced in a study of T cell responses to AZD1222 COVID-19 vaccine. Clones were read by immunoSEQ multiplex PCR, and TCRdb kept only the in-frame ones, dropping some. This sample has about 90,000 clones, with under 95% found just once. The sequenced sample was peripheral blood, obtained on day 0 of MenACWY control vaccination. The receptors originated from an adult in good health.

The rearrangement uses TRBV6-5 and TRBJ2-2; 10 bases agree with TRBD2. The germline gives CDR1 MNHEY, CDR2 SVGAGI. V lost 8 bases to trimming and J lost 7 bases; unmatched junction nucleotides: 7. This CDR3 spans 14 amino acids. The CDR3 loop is CASSSGRNFGELFF. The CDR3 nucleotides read TGTGCCAGCTCTAGCGGGAGAAACTTCGGGGAGCTGTTTTTT.

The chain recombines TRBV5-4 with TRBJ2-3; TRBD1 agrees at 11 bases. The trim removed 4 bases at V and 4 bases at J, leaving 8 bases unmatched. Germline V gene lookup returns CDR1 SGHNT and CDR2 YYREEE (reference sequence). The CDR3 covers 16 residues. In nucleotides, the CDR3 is TGTGCCAGCAGCGTCGGACAGGGGGCCTGGTCAGATACGCAGTATTTT. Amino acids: CASSVGQGAWSDTQYF.

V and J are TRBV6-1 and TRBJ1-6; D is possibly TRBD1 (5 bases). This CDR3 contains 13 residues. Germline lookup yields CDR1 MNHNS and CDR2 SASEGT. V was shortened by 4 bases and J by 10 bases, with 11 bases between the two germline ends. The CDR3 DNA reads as TGTGCCAGCAGTGGCAGGGTGGGATCACCCCTCCACTTT. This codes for CASSGRVGSPLHF.

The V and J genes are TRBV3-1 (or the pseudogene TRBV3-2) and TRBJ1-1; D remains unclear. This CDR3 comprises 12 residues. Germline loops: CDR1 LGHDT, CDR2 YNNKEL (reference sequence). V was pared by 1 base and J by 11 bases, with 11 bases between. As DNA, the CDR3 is TGTGCCAGCAGCCAAGGTGGGAGTTTGGCTTTCTTT. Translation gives CASSQGGSLAFF.

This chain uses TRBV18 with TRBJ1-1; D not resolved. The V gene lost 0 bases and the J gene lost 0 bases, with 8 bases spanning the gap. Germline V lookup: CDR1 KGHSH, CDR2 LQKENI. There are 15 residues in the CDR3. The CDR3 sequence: CASSPPLAVNTEAFF. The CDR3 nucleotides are TGTGCCAGCTCACCACCTCTTGCGGTGAACACTGAAGCTTTCTTT. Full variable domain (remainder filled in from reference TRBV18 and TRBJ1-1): NAGVMQNPRHLVRRRGQEARLRCSPMKGHSHVYWYRQLPEEGLKFMVYLQKENIIDESGMPKERFSAEFPKEGPSILRIQQVVRGDSAAYFCASSPPLAVNTEAFFGQGTRLTVV.

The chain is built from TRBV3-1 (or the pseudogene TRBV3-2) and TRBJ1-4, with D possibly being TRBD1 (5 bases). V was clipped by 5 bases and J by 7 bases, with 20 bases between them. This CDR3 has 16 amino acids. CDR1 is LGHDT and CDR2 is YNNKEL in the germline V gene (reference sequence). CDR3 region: CASSFRGGGSSEKLFF. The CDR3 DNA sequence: TGTGCCAGCAGCTTCCGCGGGGGAGGGTCCTCTGAAAAACTGTTTTTT.

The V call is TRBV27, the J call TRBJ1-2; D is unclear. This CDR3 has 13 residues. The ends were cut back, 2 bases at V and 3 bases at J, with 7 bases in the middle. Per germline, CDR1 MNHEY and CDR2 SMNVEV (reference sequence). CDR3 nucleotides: TGTGCCAGCAGTTTAGCCCAGGACTATGGCTACACCTTC. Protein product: CASSLAQDYGYTF.

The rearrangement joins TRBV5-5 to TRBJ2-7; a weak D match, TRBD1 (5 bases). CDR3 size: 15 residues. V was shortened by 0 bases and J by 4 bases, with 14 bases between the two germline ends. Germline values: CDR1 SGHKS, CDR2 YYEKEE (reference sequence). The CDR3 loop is CASSLVSGRDYEQYF. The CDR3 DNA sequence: TGTGCCAGCAGCTTGGTTTCTGGCAGGGATTACGAGCAGTACTTC. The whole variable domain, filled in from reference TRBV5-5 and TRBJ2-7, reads DAGVTQSPTHLIKTRGQQVTLRCSPISGHKSVSWYQQVLGQGPQFIFQYYEKEERGRGNFPDRFSARQFPNYSSELNVNALLLGDSALYLCASSLVSGRDYEQYFGPGTRLTVT.

CDR3 residues: CASREGGRSGGYTF. In nucleotides, the CDR3 is TGTGCCAGCAGGGAGGGGGGGCGATCAGGCGGCTACACCTTC. The chain combines TRBV6-5 with TRBJ1-2, with D perhaps TRBD1 (6 bases). V gave up 6 bases and J gave up 8 bases, with 19 bases separating them. CDR1 is MNHEY and CDR2 is SVGAGI in the germline V gene. This CDR3 is built from 14 residues.

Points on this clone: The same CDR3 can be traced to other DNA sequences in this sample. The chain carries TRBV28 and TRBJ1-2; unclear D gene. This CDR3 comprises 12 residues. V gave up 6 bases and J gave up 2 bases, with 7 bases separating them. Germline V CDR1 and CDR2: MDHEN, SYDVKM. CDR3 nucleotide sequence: TGTGCCAGCAGCCCTGGGAACTATGGCTACACCTTC. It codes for CASSPGNYGYTF.

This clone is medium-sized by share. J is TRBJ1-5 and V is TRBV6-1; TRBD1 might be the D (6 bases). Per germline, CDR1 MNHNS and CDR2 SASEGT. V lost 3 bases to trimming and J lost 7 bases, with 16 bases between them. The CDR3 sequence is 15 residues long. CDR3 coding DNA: TGTGCCAGCAGTGACGCGGCAGGGGCGGAACAGCCCCAGCATTTT. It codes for CASSDAAGAEQPQHF.

The CDR3 sequence: CASSLRHNQPQHF. CDR3 sequence (DNA): TGTGCCAGCAGCTTAAGACACAATCAGCCCCAGCATTTT. This sequence joins TRBV11-3 and TRBJ1-5; unclear D gene. CDR1 is SGHNT, CDR2 YENEEA, per germline. There are 13 residues in the CDR3. Trimming shortened V by 2 bases and J by 3 bases, and 5 bases separated the two germline ends.

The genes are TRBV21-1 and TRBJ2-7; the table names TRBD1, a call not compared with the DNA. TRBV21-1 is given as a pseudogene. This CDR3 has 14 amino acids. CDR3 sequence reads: CASRGPGVPYEQYF. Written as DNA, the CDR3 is TGTGCCAGCAGGGGACCAGGGGTCCCCTACGAGCAGTACTTC.

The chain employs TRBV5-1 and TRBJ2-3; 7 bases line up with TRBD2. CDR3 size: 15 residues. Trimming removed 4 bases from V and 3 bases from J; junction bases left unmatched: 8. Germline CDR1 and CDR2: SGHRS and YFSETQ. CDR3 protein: CASSVAGVGTDTQYF. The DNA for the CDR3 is TGCGCCAGCAGCGTCGCGGGAGTTGGGACAGATACGCAGTATTTT. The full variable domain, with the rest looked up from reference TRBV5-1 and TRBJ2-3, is KAGVTQTPRYLIKTRGQQVTLSCSPISGHRSVSWYQQTPGQGLQFLFEYFSETQRNKGNFPGRFSGRQFSNSRSEMNVSTLELGDSALYLCASSVAGVGTDTQYFGPGTRLTVL.

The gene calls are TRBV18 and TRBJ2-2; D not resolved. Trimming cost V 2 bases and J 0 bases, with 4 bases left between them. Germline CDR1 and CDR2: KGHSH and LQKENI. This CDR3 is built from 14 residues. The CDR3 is CASSPITNTGELFF. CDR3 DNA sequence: TGTGCCAGCTCACCAATAACGAACACCGGGGAGCTGTTTTTT.

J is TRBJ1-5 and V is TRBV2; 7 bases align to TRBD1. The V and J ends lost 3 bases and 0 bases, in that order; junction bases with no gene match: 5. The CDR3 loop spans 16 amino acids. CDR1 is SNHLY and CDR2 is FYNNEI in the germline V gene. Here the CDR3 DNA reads TGTGCCAGCAGTGAGGCAGGGGGTCTTAGCAATCAGCCCCAGCATTTT. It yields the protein CASSEAGGLSNQPQHF.

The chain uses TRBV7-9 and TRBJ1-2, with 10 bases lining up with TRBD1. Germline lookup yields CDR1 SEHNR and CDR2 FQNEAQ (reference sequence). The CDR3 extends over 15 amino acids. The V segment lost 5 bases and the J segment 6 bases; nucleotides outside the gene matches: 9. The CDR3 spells CASSGPRDRGHGYTF. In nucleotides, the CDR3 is TGTGCCAGCAGCGGACCCCGGGACAGGGGACATGGCTACACCTTC.

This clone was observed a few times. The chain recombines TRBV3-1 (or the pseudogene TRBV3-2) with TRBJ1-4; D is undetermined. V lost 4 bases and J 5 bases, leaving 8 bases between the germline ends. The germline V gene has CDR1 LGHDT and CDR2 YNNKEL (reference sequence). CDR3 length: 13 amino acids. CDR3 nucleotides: TGTGCCAGCAGCCCCCTGGGGAATGAAAAACTGTTTTTT. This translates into CASSPLGNEKLFF.

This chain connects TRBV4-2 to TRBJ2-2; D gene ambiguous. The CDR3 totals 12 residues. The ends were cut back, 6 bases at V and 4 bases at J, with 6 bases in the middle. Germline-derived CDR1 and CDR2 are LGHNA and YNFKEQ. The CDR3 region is CASSRPTGELFF. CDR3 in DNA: TGTGCCAGCAGTCGACCCACCGGGGAGCTGTTTTTT.

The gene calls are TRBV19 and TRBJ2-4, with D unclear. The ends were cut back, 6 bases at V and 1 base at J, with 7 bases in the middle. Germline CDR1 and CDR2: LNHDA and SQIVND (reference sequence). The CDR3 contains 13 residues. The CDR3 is CASRETAKNIQYF. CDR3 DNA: TGTGCCAGTAGAGAAACGGCCAAAAACATTCAGTACTTC. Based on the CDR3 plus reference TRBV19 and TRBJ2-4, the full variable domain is DGGITQSPKYLFRKEGQNVTLSCEQNLNHDAMYWYRQDPGQGLRLIYYSQIVNDFQKGDIAEGYSVSREKKESFPLTVTSAQKNPTAFYLCASRETAKNIQYFGAGTRLSVL.

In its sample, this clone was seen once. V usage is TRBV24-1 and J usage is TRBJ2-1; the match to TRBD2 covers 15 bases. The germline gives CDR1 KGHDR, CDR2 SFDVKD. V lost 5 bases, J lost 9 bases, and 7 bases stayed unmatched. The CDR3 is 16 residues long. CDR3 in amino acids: CATSGGTSGRIGEQFF. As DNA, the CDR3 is TGTGCCACCAGTGGGGGGACTAGCGGGAGGATCGGTGAGCAGTTCTTC.

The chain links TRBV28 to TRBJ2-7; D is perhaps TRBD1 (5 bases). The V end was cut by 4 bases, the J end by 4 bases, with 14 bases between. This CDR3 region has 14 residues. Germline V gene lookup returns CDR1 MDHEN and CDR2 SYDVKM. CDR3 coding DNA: TGTGCCAGCAGTTCCCCGGCAGGGCCGTACGAGCAGTACTTC. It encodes CASSSPAGPYEQYF.

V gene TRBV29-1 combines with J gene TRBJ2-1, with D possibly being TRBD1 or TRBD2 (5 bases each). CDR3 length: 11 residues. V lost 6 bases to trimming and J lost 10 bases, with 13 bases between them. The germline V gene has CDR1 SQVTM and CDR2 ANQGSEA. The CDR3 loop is CSVPRWGEQFF. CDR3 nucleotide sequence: TGCAGCGTCCCCCGGTGGGGGGAGCAGTTCTTC.

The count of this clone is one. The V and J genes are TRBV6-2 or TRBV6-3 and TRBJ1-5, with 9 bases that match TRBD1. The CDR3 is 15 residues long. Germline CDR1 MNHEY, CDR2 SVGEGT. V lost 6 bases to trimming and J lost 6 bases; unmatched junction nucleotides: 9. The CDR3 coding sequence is TGTGCCAGCAGCCCAGGGACAGGGTTTTTTCAGCCCCAGCATTTT. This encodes CASSPGTGFFQPQHF.

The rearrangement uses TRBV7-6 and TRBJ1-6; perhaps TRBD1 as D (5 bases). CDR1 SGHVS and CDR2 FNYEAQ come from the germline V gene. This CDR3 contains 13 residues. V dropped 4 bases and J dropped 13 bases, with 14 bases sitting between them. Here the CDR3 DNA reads TGTGCCAGCAGCTGGGCCCGGGGGTCGCCCCTCCACTTT. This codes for CASSWARGSPLHF.